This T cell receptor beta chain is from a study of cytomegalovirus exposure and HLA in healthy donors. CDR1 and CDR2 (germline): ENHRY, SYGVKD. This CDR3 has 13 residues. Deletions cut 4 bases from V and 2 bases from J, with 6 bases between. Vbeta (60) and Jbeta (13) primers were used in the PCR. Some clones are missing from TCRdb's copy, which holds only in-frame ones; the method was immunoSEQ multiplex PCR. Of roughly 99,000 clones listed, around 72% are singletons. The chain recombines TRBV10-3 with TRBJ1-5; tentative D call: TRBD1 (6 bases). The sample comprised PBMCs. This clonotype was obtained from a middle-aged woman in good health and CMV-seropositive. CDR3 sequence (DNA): TGTGCCATCAGTGGGGGGCGCAATCAGCCCCAGCATTTT. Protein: CAISGGRNQPQHF.